This T cell receptor (beta chain) was sequenced for a study of beta chain features in type 1 diabetes. Study background: Patients did not differ from healthy donors in age, gender or cell yield. Examination of sorted cells across all samples involved roughly 100 million cells.

The sequenced template was cDNA made from the entire isolated RNA. TCRdb's copy holds only in-frame clones and misses some; the assay was immunoSEQ multiplex PCR. The sample contains nearly 700,000 clones, roughly 13% of which appear only once. Turning to this clone: The antigen is undetermined.

CDR1 and CDR2 (germline): GTSNPN, SVGIG (reference sequence). V lost 3 bases and J lost 4, with 6 bases in between. This CDR3 is built from 11 residues. Findings of the study overall: Shorter TCRB CDR3s, moderately but significantly so, were found in Type 1 diabetes patients in all four CD4+ subsets.

The genes are TRBV30 and TRBJ1-2; D uncertain. The material sequenced was naive CD4+ T cells from blood. The sequence derives from a man younger than 30 with type 1 diabetes. CDR3 sequence: CAWSAPYGYTF. For the CDR3, the DNA is TGTGCCTGGAGCGCCCCCTATGGCTACACCTTC.